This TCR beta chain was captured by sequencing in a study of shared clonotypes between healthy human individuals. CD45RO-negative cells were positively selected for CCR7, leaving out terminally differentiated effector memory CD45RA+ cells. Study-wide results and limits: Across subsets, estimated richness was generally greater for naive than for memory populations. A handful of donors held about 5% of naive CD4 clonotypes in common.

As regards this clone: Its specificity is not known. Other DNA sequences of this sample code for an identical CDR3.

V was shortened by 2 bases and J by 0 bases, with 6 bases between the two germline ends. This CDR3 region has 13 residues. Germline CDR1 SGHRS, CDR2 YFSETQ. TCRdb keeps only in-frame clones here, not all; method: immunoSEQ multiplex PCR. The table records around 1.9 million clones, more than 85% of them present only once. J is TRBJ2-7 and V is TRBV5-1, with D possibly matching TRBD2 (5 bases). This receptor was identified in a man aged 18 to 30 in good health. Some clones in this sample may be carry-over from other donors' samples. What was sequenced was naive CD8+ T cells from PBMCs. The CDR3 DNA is TGCGCCAGCAGCTTCGGGATCTCCTACGAGCAGTACTTC. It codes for CASSFGISYEQYF. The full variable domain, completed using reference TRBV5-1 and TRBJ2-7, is KAGVTQTPRYLIKTRGQQVTLSCSPISGHRSVSWYQQTPGQGLQFLFEYFSETQRNKGNFPGRFSGRQFSNSRSEMNVSTLELGDSALYLCASSFGISYEQYFGPGTRLTVT.